These T cell receptor beta chains were read from a single sample in a study of blood T cell repertoires in COVID-19. TCRdb's table, derived via immunoSEQ multiplex PCR, lists solely in-frame clones and lacks some. The data show about 150,000 clones, about 80% seen once. Sequenced input: PBMCs or T cells enriched from blood (not recorded which). These receptors all come from a man over 45 who had recovered from COVID-19. Both conserved end residues are part of each CDR3. D genes are given only for firm matches. Clone sizes are given selectively: once, few, many, or a class where the clone is expanded.

d_gene: TRBD1
abundance: -
len: 18
v_gene: TRBV5-4
j_gene: TRBJ2-2
CDR3nt: TGTGCCAGCAGCTTGGGAGGGGGCGTACTAAAGAACACCGGGGAGCTGTTTTTT
CDR3aa: CASSLGGGVLKNTGELFF

d_gene: -
abundance: -
len: 14
v_gene: TRBV28
j_gene: TRBJ1-2
CDR3nt: TGTGCCAGCAGTTTAGGAGGGATTAACTATGGCTACACCTTC
CDR3aa: CASSLGGINYGYTF

d_gene: TRBD1
abundance: -
len: 14
v_gene: TRBV5-1
j_gene: TRBJ1-4
CDR3nt: TGCGCCAGCAGCCACGGACAGGGTAATGAAAAACTGTTTTTT
CDR3aa: CASSHGQGNEKLFF

d_gene: -
abundance: -
len: 12
v_gene: TRBV7-9
j_gene: TRBJ2-1
CDR3nt: TGTGCCAGCAGTCTTTCGGACTGGGAGCAGTTCTTC
CDR3aa: CASSLSDWEQFF

d_gene: -
abundance: -
len: 15
v_gene: TRBV9
j_gene: TRBJ1-6
CDR3nt: TGTGCCAGCAGCGTAGAGGCAGGATTGGATTCACCCCTCCACTTT
CDR3aa: CASSVEAGLDSPLHF

d_gene: -
abundance: -
len: 12
v_gene: TRBV9
j_gene: TRBJ1-5
CDR3nt: TGTGCCAGCAGCGTAGGCACGGGGGACCAGCATTTT
CDR3aa: CASSVGTGDQHF

d_gene: TRBD1
abundance: -
len: 14
v_gene: TRBV29-1
j_gene: TRBJ2-5
CDR3nt: TGCAGCGTGACGCCGGGACAGGGCGGAGAGACCCAGTACTTC
CDR3aa: CSVTPGQGGETQYF

d_gene: -
abundance: -
len: 13
v_gene: TRBV12-3/TRBV12-4
j_gene: TRBJ1-6
CDR3nt: TGTGCCAGCAGTTTCGACTCCGGACTACCCCTCCACTTT
CDR3aa: CASSFDSGLPLHF

d_gene: -
abundance: -
len: 16
v_gene: TRBV21-1
j_gene: TRBJ2-7
CDR3nt: TGTGCCAGCAGCAGCGGCAGGACAGGGGTCCTCTACGAGCAGTACTTC
CDR3aa: CASSSGRTGVLYEQYF

d_gene: -
abundance: -
len: 12
v_gene: TRBV6-5
j_gene: TRBJ2-1
CDR3nt: TGTGCCAGCAGTTACAGCGGTAACGAGCAGTTCTTC
CDR3aa: CASSYSGNEQFF

d_gene: TRBD1
abundance: -
len: 16
v_gene: TRBV10-2
j_gene: TRBJ1-1
CDR3nt: TGCGCCAGCAGTGATCGGGACAGGGTGAGGAACACTGAAGCTTTCTTT
CDR3aa: CASSDRDRVRNTEAFF

d_gene: -
abundance: few
len: 15
v_gene: TRBV6-5
j_gene: TRBJ1-5
CDR3nt: TGTGCCAGCAGTAGACTCTATGCGGGCAATCAGCCCCAGCATTTT
CDR3aa: CASSRLYAGNQPQHF

d_gene: TRBD2
abundance: -
len: 16
v_gene: TRBV6-6
j_gene: TRBJ2-1
CDR3nt: TGTGCCAGCAGTTACTCGCGACTAGCGGGAGACAATGAGCAGTTCTTC
CDR3aa: CASSYSRLAGDNEQFF

d_gene: -
abundance: -
len: 14
v_gene: TRBV5-1
j_gene: TRBJ1-4
CDR3nt: TGCGCCAGCAGCTTGGTTGGAGGGGATGAAAAACTGTTTTTT
CDR3aa: CASSLVGGDEKLFF

d_gene: -
abundance: once
len: 13
v_gene: TRBV15
j_gene: TRBJ1-2
CDR3nt: TGTGCCACCAGCAGAGGGGACACGAATGGCTACACCTTC
CDR3aa: CATSRGDTNGYTF

d_gene: TRBD1
abundance: -
len: 14
v_gene: TRBV2
j_gene: TRBJ2-5
CDR3nt: TGTGCCAGCAGAGATACAGGGGAAGGGGAGACCCAGTACTTC
CDR3aa: CASRDTGEGETQYF

d_gene: -
abundance: -
len: 15
v_gene: TRBV25-1
j_gene: TRBJ1-6
CDR3nt: TGTGCCAGCAGGTCCGAGAGGGTCACTAATTCACCCCTCCACTTT
CDR3aa: CASRSERVTNSPLHF

d_gene: TRBD1
abundance: -
len: 16
v_gene: TRBV11-3
j_gene: TRBJ1-6
CDR3nt: TGTGCCAGCAGCTTAACCGGGACAGGGAGGGGTTCACCCCTCCACTTT
CDR3aa: CASSLTGTGRGSPLHF

d_gene: -
abundance: -
len: 14
v_gene: TRBV5-1
j_gene: TRBJ1-1
CDR3nt: TGCGCCAGCAGCTTGGGACATAAGAACACTGAAGCTTTCTTT
CDR3aa: CASSLGHKNTEAFF

d_gene: -
abundance: -
len: 13
v_gene: TRBV11-3
j_gene: TRBJ2-5
CDR3nt: TGTGCCAGCAGCTTAGAAGCGGAAGAGACCCAGTACTTC
CDR3aa: CASSLEAEETQYF

d_gene: -
abundance: few
len: 14
v_gene: TRBV21-1
j_gene: TRBJ1-1
CDR3nt: TGTGCCAGCAGCAAAGCGCGCGGGGGGACTGAAGCTTTCTTT
CDR3aa: CASSKARGGTEAFF

d_gene: -
abundance: -
len: 14
v_gene: TRBV7-3
j_gene: TRBJ2-2
CDR3nt: TGTGCCAGCAGCTTAACTTATTCCACCGGGGAGCTGTTTTTT
CDR3aa: CASSLTYSTGELFF

d_gene: -
abundance: -
len: 16
v_gene: TRBV18
j_gene: TRBJ2-4
CDR3nt: TGTGCCAGCTCACCACCGTCGGTTCCGGCCAAAAACATTCAGTACTTC
CDR3aa: CASSPPSVPAKNIQYF

d_gene: -
abundance: -
len: 11
v_gene: TRBV27
j_gene: TRBJ2-7
CDR3nt: TGTGCCAGCAGTTTTAGGGGAGAGCAGTACTTC
CDR3aa: CASSFRGEQYF

d_gene: -
abundance: few
len: 13
v_gene: TRBV9
j_gene: TRBJ2-3
CDR3nt: TGTGCCAGCAGCGTAGGGCCGGGTGAGACGCAGTATTTT
CDR3aa: CASSVGPGETQYF